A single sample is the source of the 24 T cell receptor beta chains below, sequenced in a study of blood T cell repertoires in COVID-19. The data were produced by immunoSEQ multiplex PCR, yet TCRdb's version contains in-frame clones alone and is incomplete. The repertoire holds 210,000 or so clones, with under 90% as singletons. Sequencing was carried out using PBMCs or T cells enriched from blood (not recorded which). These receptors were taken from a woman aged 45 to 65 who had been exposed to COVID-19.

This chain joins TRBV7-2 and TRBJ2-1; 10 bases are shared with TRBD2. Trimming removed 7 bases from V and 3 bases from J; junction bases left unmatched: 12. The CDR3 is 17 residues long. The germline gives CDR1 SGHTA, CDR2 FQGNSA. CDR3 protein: CASTSSGGSLYYNEQFF. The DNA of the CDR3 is TGTGCCAGCACTTCTAGCGGGGGTTCCTTATACTACAATGAGCAGTTCTTC.

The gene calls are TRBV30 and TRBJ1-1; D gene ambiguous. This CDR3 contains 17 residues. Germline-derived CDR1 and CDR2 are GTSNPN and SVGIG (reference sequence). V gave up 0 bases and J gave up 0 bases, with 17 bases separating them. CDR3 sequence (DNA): TGTGCCTGGAGTGTACTATATTCGGGAATGCTGAACACTGAAGCTTTCTTT. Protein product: CAWSVLYSGMLNTEAFF. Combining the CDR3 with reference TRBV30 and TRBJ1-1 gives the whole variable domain SQTIHQWPATLVQPVGSPLSLECTVEGTSNPNLYWYRQAAGRGLQLLFYSVGIGQISSEVPQNLSASRPQDRQFILSSKKLLLSDSGFYLCAWSVLYSGMLNTEAFFGQGTRLTVV.

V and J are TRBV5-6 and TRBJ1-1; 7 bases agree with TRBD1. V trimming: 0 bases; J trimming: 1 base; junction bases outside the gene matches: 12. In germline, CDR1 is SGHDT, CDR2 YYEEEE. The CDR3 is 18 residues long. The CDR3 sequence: CASSLAVGTGVGNTEAFF. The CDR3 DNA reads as TGTGCCAGCAGCTTGGCCGTGGGAACAGGGGTCGGGAACACTGAAGCTTTCTTT.

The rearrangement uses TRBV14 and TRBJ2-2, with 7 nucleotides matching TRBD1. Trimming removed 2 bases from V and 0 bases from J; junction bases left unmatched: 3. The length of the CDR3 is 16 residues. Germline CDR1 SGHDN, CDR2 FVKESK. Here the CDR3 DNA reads TGTGCCAGCAGCCAAAAGGGACAGACGAACACCGGGGAGCTGTTTTTT. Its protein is CASSQKGQTNTGELFF.

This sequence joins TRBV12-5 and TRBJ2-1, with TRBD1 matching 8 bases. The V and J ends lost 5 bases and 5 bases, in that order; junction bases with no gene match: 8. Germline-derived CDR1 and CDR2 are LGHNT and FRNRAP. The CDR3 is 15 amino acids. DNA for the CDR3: TGTGCTAGTGGTGGAAGCCGGGACAGGAACAATGAGCAGTTCTTC. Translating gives CASGGSRDRNNEQFF.

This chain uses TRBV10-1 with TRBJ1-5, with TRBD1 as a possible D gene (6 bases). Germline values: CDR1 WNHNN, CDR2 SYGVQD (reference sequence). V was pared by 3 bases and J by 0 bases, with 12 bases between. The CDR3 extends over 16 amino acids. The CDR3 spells CASSDRGGVSNQPQHF. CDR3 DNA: TGCGCCAGCAGTGATAGAGGGGGGGTTAGCAATCAGCCCCAGCATTTT.

CDR3 in amino acids: CASSLRVRGDTQYF. The CDR3, as DNA: TGTGCCAGCAGCCTCCGGGTTCGGGGGGATACGCAGTATTTT. The genes are TRBV7-2 and TRBJ2-3; D might be TRBD2 (6 bases). V dropped 5 bases and J dropped 6 bases, with 15 bases sitting between them. From germline, CDR1 is SGHTA and CDR2 FQGNSA. This CDR3 is 14 amino acids long.

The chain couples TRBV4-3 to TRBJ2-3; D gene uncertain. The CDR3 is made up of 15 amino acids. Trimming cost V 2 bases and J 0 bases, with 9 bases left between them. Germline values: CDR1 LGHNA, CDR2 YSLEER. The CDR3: CASSQYPGSTDTQYF. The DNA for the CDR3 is TGCGCCAGCAGCCAATATCCAGGTAGCACAGATACGCAGTATTTT.

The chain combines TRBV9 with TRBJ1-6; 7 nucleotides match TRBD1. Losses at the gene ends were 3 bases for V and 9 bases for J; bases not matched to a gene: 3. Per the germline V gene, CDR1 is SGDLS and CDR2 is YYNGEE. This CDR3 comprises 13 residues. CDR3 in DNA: TGTGCCAGCAGCGCGGACAGGCCTTCACCCCTCCACTTT. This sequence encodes CASSADRPSPLHF. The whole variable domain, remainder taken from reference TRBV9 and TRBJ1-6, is DSGVTQTPKHLITATGQRVTLRCSPRSGDLSVYWYQQSLDQGLQFLIQYYNGEERAKGNILERFSAQQFPDLHSELNLSSLELGDSALYFCASSADRPSPLHFGNGTRLTVT.

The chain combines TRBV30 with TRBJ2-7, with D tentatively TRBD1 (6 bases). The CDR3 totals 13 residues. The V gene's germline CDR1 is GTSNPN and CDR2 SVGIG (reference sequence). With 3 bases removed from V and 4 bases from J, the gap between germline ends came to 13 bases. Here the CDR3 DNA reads TGTGCCTGGAGGGCCGGGACACAATACGAGCAGTACTTC. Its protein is CAWRAGTQYEQYF.

CDR3 nucleotide sequence: TGTGCCAGTAGTCCCCAGACAGGCGGGGGAAATTCACCCCTCCACTTT. Encoded protein: CASSPQTGGGNSPLHF. V is TRBV19 and J is TRBJ1-6; TRBD1 might be the D (6 bases). The CDR3 is 16 amino acids. V dropped 5 bases and J dropped 7 bases, with 18 bases sitting between them. Germline CDR1 reads LNHDA; CDR2 reads SQIVND (reference sequence).

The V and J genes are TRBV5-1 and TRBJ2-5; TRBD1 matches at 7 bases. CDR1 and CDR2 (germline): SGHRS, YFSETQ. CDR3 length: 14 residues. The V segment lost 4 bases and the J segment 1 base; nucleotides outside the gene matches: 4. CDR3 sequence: CASSPRQGQETQYF. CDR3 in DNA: TGCGCCAGCAGCCCGAGACAGGGCCAAGAGACCCAGTACTTC.

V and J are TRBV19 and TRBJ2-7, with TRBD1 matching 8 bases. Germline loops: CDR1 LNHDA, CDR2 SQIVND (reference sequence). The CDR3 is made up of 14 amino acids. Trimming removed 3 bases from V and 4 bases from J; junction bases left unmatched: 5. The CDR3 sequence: CASSIEQGVYEQYF. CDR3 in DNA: TGTGCCAGTAGTATTGAACAGGGGGTTTACGAGCAGTACTTC.

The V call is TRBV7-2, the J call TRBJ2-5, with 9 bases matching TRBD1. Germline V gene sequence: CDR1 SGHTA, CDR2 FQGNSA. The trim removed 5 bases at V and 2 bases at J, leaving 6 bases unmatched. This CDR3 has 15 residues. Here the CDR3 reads CASSADRGRQETQYF. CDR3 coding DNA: TGTGCCAGCAGCGCTGACAGGGGGAGGCAAGAGACCCAGTACTTC.

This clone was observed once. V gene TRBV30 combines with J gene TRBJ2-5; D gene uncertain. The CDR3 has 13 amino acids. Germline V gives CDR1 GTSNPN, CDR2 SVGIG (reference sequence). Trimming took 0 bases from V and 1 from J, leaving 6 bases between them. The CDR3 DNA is TGTGCCTGGAGTGTGAGTTTCCAAGAGACCCAGTACTTC. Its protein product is CAWSVSFQETQYF.

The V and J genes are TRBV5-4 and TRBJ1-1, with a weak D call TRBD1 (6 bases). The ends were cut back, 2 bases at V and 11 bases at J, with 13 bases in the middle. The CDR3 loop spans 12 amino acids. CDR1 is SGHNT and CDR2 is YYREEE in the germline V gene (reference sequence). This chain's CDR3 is CASSFGGQRAFF. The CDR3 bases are TGTGCCAGCAGCTTCGGAGGACAGCGGGCTTTCTTT.

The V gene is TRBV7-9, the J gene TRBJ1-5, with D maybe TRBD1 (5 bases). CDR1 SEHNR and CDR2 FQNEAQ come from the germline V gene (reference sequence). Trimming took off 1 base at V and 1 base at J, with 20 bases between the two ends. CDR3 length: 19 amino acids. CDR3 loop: CASSLGGTGVFSSNQPQHF. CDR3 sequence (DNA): TGTGCCAGCAGCTTAGGCGGGACGGGAGTTTTCTCGAGCAATCAGCCCCAGCATTTT.

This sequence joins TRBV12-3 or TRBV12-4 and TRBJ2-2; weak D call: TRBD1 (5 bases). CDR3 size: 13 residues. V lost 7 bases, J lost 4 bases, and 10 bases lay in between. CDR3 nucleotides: TGTGCCAGCAAGAATCAGGGCACCGGGGAGCTGTTTTTT. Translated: CASKNQGTGELFF.

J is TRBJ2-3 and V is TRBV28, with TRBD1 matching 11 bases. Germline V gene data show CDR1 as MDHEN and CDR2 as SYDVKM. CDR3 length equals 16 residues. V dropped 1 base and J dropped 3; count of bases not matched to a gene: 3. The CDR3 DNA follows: TGTGCCAGCAGTTTATCCGGGACAGGGGGGACAGATACGCAGTATTTT. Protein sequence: CASSLSGTGGTDTQYF.

This CDR3 reads CASSQEIQGAYEQYF. DNA for the CDR3: TGTGCCAGCAGCCAAGAAATACAGGGAGCCTACGAGCAGTACTTC. The chain employs TRBV4-2 and TRBJ2-7, with a weak D call TRBD1 (6 bases). V dropped 0 bases and J dropped 2 bases, with 11 bases sitting between them. Germline V gives CDR1 LGHNA, CDR2 YNFKEQ. The CDR3 has 15 amino acids.

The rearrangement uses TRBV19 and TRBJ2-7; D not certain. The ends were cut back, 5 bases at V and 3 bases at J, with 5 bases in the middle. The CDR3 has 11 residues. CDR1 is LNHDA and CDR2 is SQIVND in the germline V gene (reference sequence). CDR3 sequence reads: CASSQDYEQYF. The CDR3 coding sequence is TGTGCCAGTAGTCAGGACTACGAGCAGTACTTC.

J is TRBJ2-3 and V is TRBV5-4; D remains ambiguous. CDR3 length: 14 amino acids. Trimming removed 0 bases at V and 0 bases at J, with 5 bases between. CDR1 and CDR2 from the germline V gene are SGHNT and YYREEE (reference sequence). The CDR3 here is CASSLVQSTDTQYF. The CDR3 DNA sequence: TGTGCCAGCAGCTTGGTACAGAGCACAGATACGCAGTATTTT.

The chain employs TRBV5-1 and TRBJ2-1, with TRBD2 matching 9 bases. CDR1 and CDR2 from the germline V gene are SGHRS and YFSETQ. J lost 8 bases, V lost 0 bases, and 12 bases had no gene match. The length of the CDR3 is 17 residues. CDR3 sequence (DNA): TGCGCCAGCAGCTTGGGTAGCGGGGGAAAGACTAAGGATGAGCAGTTCTTC. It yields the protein CASSLGSGGKTKDEQFF.

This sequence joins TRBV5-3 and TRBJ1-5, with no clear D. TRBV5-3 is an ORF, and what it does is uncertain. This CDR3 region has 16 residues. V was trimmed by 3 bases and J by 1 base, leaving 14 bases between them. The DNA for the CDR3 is TGTGCCAGAAGCTCCTATCTGGGAGTGAGCAATCAGCCCCAGCATTTT. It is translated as CARSSYLGVSNQPQHF.